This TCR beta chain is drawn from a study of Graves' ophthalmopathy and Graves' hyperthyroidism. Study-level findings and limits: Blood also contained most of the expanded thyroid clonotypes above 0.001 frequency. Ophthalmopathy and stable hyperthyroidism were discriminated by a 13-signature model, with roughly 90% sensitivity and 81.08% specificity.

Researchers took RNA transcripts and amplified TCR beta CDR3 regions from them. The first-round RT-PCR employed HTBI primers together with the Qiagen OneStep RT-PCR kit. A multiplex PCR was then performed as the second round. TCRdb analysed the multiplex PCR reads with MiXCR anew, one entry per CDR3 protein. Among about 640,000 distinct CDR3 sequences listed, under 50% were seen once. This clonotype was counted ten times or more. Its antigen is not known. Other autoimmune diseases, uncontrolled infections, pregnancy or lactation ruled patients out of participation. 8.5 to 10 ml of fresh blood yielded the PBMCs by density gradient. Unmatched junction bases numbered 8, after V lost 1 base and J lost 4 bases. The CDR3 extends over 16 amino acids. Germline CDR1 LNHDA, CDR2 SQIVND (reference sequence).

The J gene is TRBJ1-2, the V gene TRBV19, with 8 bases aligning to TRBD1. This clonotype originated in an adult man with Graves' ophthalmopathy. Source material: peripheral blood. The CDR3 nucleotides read TGTGCCAGTAGTATAGCAGGGGGCGCCGGCGTCTATGGCTACACCTTC. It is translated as CASSIAGGAGVYGYTF.